This T cell receptor (beta chain) came from a study of primary melanoma T cells and metastatic recurrence (dated by TCRdb to 2018 to 2021). Study-level background: A total of some 210 primary melanomas made up the cohort, all of stage T2 to T4 and more than 1 mm thick. Histopathological grading of tumor-infiltrating lymphocytes was compared with the sequencing-derived T-cell fraction. The study examined whether T-cell fraction and T-cell repertoire clonality in primary melanoma tumors predicted patient outcome. The T-cell fraction measured by TCR beta sequencing was weighed against progression-free survival, the clinical outcome chosen for the comparison.

From a lookup of the germline V gene, CDR1 and CDR2 are SGHNT and YENEEA. Spanning cysteine to phenylalanine, the CDR3 consists of 15 amino acids. The read is trimmed to its CDR3 DNA, 45 bases read in frame from base 1. V is clipped by 3 bases and J by 7 bases, and the sequence between their germline boundaries is 15 bases long. About this clone itself: There is no known antigen for this receptor. Per-base quality was not reported, and no clone a single base away is much larger than it.

To prepare the library, the immunoSEQ multiplex PCR assay was applied. Primary melanoma tumor tissue was subjected to high-throughput sequencing of the T-cell receptor beta chain. As for the authors' bioinformatics: Among the repertoire analyses were the distribution of insertions and deletions and the sharing of TCRB CDR3 between samples. A gradient-boosted model ranked how well the T-cell fraction predicted outcome compared with histopathological variables. TCRdb's version of the immuneACCESS table is confined to in-frame rearrangements and falls short of the full clone set. An unresolved V gene accounts for under half of the shortfall where checked; the remainder is of unknown origin. V, J and clone size reflect that table, while D and trimming were determined from the DNA. The sample table lists around 120 clones, roughly 90% of them with a count of one. The ten largest clonotypes hold about 17% of the sample.

The primary melanoma of each patient had been surgically resected and was considered potentially curable but at risk of metastatic recurrence. Here is what the overall study found, with its caveats: Tumor T-cell fraction was reported to predict progression-free survival independently of thickness, ulceration, mitotic rate and age. A T-cell fraction above 20% appeared protective regardless of ulceration status, mitotic rate or nodal disease. Progression-free survival prediction was reportedly improved more by adding T-cell fraction to tumor thickness than by adding any other histopathological variable. The authors framed an effective T-cell-mediated antitumor response in primary melanoma only as a suggestion, not a demonstrated mechanism.

The rearranged segments are TRBV11-3 and TRBJ1-4; the D gene is unclear. The clonotype originates from a human donor with melanoma. The sample consisted of melanoma tumor tissue. DNA sequence: TGTGCCAGCAGCTTCTCTTCGGGGTTAGGTGAAAAACTGTTTTTT. This encodes CASSFSSGLGEKLFF.